Reported below is one TCR beta chain. This sample stems from a study of blood T cell repertoires in COVID-19. Study as a whole: PBMCs, B-cell-depleted T cells, or T cells provided the cDNA or gDNA that made up the material.

Trimming cost V 0 bases and J 4 bases, with 15 bases left between them. Looked up from germline, CDR1 is LNHNV and CDR2 is YYDKDF (reference sequence). The CDR3 is 16 residues long. In the original analysis: Amplification from reference gene primers served as the basis for estimated nucleated cell counts. Using immunoSEQ multiplex PCR, the repertoire was profiled, and TCRdb retains in-frame clones only, with some absent. The DNA was the basis for D and trimming; V, J and clone size are from that table. The data show about 270,000 clones, 80% to 90% seen once. Clinical history as reported by participants underpinned cohort assignment. Cohort 3 recovered donors had two negative PCRs, clearance, or symptom resolution.

The sequencing input was PBMCs or T cells enriched from blood (not recorded which). The clonotype comes from a woman aged 18-35 years who had recovered from COVID-19. The V gene is TRBV15, the J gene TRBJ1-1; TRBD1 is a possible D gene (5 bases). CDR3 bases: TGTGCCACCAGCAGAGATGGGGGGTCGGGGCGCACTGAAGCTTTCTTT. Translated: CATSRDGGSGRTEAFF.